This passage covers 28 T cell receptor beta chains from one sample sequenced in a study of low-dose radiotherapy and immunotherapy resistance in tumors. Alpha and beta chains were covered, as first-strand cDNA relied on TRAV- and TRBV-specific primers. Amplification of TCRs used a constant-region primer and V-primer adapter for around 20 PCR cycles. One entry per CDR3 protein, called by TCRdb with MiXCR from the reads. The sample lists about 84,000 distinct CDR3 sequences, 15% to 20% occurring once. The time point denotes: after trial treatment. Specified treatment: LDRT plus nivolumab, ipilimumab, low-dose cyclophosphamide and aspirin (RACIN trial). The sequencing here drew on PBMCs, taken after low-dose radiotherapy plus immunotherapy. Every receptor here comes from a male donor with prostate cancer.

The V call is TRBV12-3 or TRBV12-4, the J call TRBJ1-1, with D unclear. Trimming removed 7 bases from V and 0 bases from J, with 9 bases in between. There are 13 residues in the CDR3. CDR3 DNA: TGTGCCAGCAACCGGAACGTGAACACTGAAGCTTTCTTT. This sequence encodes CASNRNVNTEAFF.

This clonotype appeared many times. V usage is TRBV4-3 and J usage is TRBJ2-1; D unresolved. Looked up from germline, CDR1 is LGHNA and CDR2 is YSLEER. Trimming took 0 bases from V and 4 from J, leaving 10 bases between them. The CDR3 has 15 residues. CDR3 region: CASSQDVGTYNEQFF. The DNA of the CDR3 is TGCGCCAGCAGCCAAGATGTGGGAACTTACAATGAGCAGTTCTTC.

This clonotype was recorded many times. The rearrangement links TRBV4-3 to TRBJ1-5, with no clear D. The length of the CDR3 is 15 residues. Trimming removed 3 bases from V and 3 bases from J, with 12 bases in between. Germline V gene data show CDR1 as LGHNA and CDR2 as YSLEER. In nucleotides, the CDR3 is TGCGCCAGCAGCCACCGAGCAGGTGACAATCAGCCCCAGCATTTT. Amino acids: CASSHRAGDNQPQHF.

CDR3 in amino acids: CASSFDGTKTNEQYF. CDR3 in DNA: TGTGCCAGCAGTTTTGACGGGACAAAGACCAACGAGCAGTACTTC. V and J are TRBV27 and TRBJ2-7, with TRBD1 as a possible D gene (6 bases). Per germline, CDR1 MNHEY and CDR2 SMNVEV (reference sequence). The CDR3 is 15 amino acids. Trimming left V 3 bases short and J 5 bases short, with 17 bases between.

This clonotype was picked up many times. The chain is built from TRBV20-1 and TRBJ2-1; 10 nucleotides line up with TRBD1. In germline, CDR1 is DFQATT, CDR2 SNEGSKA (reference sequence). Unmatched junction bases numbered 10, after V lost 4 bases and J lost 4 bases. This CDR3 is 16 amino acids long. The CDR3 DNA sequence: TGCAGTGCTATATCCCGACAGGGGGCGAGGTACAATGAGCAGTTCTTC. Translated, it gives CSAISRQGARYNEQFF.

This clonotype appeared many times. V usage is TRBV7-2 and J usage is TRBJ2-7, with 10 nucleotides matching TRBD1. This CDR3 is 15 amino acids long. Germline-derived CDR1 and CDR2 are SGHTA and FQGNSA. Trimming at V came to 5 bases and at J to 3 bases, leaving 7 bases not matched to a gene. CDR3: CASSPRRDRGYEQYF. The CDR3 coding sequence is TGTGCCAGCAGCCCGAGACGGGACAGGGGCTACGAGCAGTACTTC.

This clonotype was observed many times. The V and J genes are TRBV11-2 and TRBJ2-4; 14 bases match TRBD2. In germline, CDR1 is SGHAT, CDR2 FQNNGV. The CDR3 spans 18 residues. With V trimmed by 5 bases and J by 4 bases, 10 bases remained unmatched. CDR3 region: CASSLGTSGSSKKNIQYF. Here the CDR3 DNA reads TGTGCCAGCAGCCTCGGGACTAGCGGGAGTAGTAAAAAAAACATTCAGTACTTC.

This clonotype appeared many times. The rearrangement links TRBV27 to TRBJ2-2, with D perhaps matching TRBD1 (6 bases). The CDR3 sequence is 15 residues long. Trimming cost V 3 bases and J 2 bases, with 10 bases left between them. Germline assignment: CDR1 MNHEY and CDR2 SMNVEV (reference sequence). CDR3 sequence reads: CASSFRTVNTGELFF. The DNA of the CDR3 is TGTGCCAGCAGTTTCCGGACAGTTAACACCGGGGAGCTGTTTTTT.

This clonotype is a singleton in its sample. A much larger clone sits a single nucleotide away, making a read error possible. The V and J genes are TRBV27 and TRBJ2-7, with D perhaps assigned TRBD1 or TRBD2 (6 bases each). The V gene lost 6 bases and the J gene lost 3 bases, with 18 bases spanning the gap. Per germline, CDR1 MNHEY and CDR2 SMNVEV (reference sequence). The CDR3 contains 15 residues. In DNA, the CDR3 is TGTGCCAGCAGCCCAGGGGATAGCGGCTACTACGAGCAGTACTTC. This sequence encodes CASSPGDSGYYEQYF.

The gene calls are TRBV2 and TRBJ1-6; no firm D call. Looked up from germline, CDR1 is SNHLY and CDR2 is FYNNEI. V was cut by 5 bases and J by 7 bases, with 12 bases left in between. CDR3 length: 14 residues. The CDR3 loop is CASSLTDGNSPLHF. For the CDR3, the DNA is TGTGCCAGCAGTCTTACCGACGGGAATTCACCCCTCCACTTT. Together with reference TRBV2 and TRBJ1-6, the CDR3 gives the full variable domain: EPEVTQTPSHQVTQMGQEVILRCVPISNHLYFYWYRQILGQKVEFLVSFYNNEISEKSEIFDDQFSVERPDGSNFTLKIRSTKLEDSAMYFCASSLTDGNSPLHFGNGTRLTVT.

This clonotype was detected many times. The rearrangement joins TRBV11-2 to TRBJ2-2; 8 bases match TRBD1. Germline CDR1 is SGHAT and CDR2 is FQNNGV. V lost 2 bases to trimming and J lost 1 base; unmatched junction nucleotides: 3. This CDR3 is built from 16 residues. CDR3 nucleotides: TGTGCCAGCAGCTTAATCGGACAGGGGAACACCGGGGAGCTGTTTTTT. This encodes CASSLIGQGNTGELFF.

There are a few counts of this clonotype. A far larger clone differs by one base, so this is likely a read error. The V gene is TRBV29-1, the J gene TRBJ2-7; D is possibly TRBD1 (5 bases). CDR1 is SQVTM and CDR2 is ANQGSEA in the germline V gene. The V end was cut by 0 bases, the J end by 7 bases, with 10 bases between. This CDR3 is built from 12 residues. In nucleotides, the CDR3 is TGCAGCGTTGAAGACAGGGCTAATGAGCAGTACTTC. Translating it yields CSVEDRANEQYF.

This clonotype was counted many times. The chain couples TRBV27 to TRBJ2-2; the match to TRBD2 covers 9 bases. Germline CDR1 and CDR2: MNHEY and SMNVEV (reference sequence). This CDR3 has 18 amino acids. The trim removed 4 bases at V and 8 bases at J, leaving 17 bases unmatched. The CDR3 loop is CASSWFALAGTIGGELFF. The CDR3 DNA sequence: TGTGCCAGCAGTTGGTTCGCCCTAGCGGGGACTATAGGGGGGGAGCTGTTTTTT.

This clonotype was seen repeatedly, ten times or more. This chain links TRBV14 with TRBJ2-1; D might be TRBD1 or TRBD2, each matching 7 bases. Germline V gene sequence: CDR1 SGHDN, CDR2 FVKESK. The CDR3 length is 13 residues. V was cut by 4 bases and J by 9 bases, with 13 bases left in between. The chain's CDR3 is CASSRSGGAEQFF. The DNA of the CDR3 is TGTGCCAGCAGCCGTTCAGGGGGGGCTGAGCAGTTCTTC.

In this sample, this clonotype turned up many times. V and J are TRBV19 and TRBJ2-7; D remains ambiguous. V lost 1 base and J lost 1, with 5 bases in between. The CDR3 has 13 residues. CDR1 LNHDA and CDR2 SQIVND come from the germline V gene (reference sequence). This chain's CDR3 is CASSIGGSYEQYF. The CDR3 nucleotides are TGTGCCAGTAGTATAGGCGGTTCCTACGAGCAGTACTTC. The full variable domain, completed using reference TRBV19 and TRBJ2-7, is DGGITQSPKYLFRKEGQNVTLSCEQNLNHDAMYWYRQDPGQGLRLIYYSQIVNDFQKGDIAEGYSVSREKKESFPLTVTSAQKNPTAFYLCASSIGGSYEQYFGPGTRLTVT.

V usage is TRBV6-5 and J usage is TRBJ2-5; D is possibly TRBD2 (6 bases). There are 12 residues in the CDR3. The V and J ends lost 9 bases and 11 bases respectively, with 19 bases between them. Germline V gene lookup returns CDR1 MNHEY and CDR2 SVGAGI. The CDR3 loop is CASHGPGSEQYF. The CDR3 DNA follows: TGTGCCAGTCACGGTCCCGGGAGTGAGCAGTACTTC.

The chain couples TRBV7-2 to TRBJ1-5, with D unresolved. The V and J ends lost 3 bases and 4 bases respectively, with 7 bases between them. The CDR3 has 13 residues. Germline V gene lookup returns CDR1 SGHTA and CDR2 FQGNSA. CDR3 protein: CASSLRRNQPQHF. The CDR3 DNA reads as TGTGCCAGCAGCTTGCGCAGGAATCAGCCCCAGCATTTT.

This clonotype has ten or more counts. This chain uses TRBV4-2 with TRBJ2-1, with 8 bases aligning to TRBD1. Germline loops: CDR1 LGHNA, CDR2 YNFKEQ. The CDR3 has 17 amino acids. J gave up 4 bases and V 0 bases, and 8 bases lay outside the gene matches. DNA for the CDR3: TGTGCCAGCAGCCAAGATAGGCCTCAGGGGGCATACAATGAGCAGTTCTTC. Translation gives CASSQDRPQGAYNEQFF.

In the case of this clonotype: A far bigger clonotype differs at one base, so this is likely a read error. The chain has TRBV13 and TRBJ2-1; 7 bases match TRBD2. Germline CDR1 and CDR2: PRHDT and FYEKMQ (reference sequence). The CDR3 is 15 residues long. CDR3: CASGLRTSFNNEQFF. In DNA form, the CDR3 reads TGTGCCAGCGGCTTACGGACTAGTTTTAACAATGAGCAGTTCTTC.

Points on this clonotype: With only one base between it and a far larger clone, this is likely a read error. Written as DNA, the CDR3 is TGTTCCACCATTCGGCAGGCGGCAATGAACACCGGGGAGCTGTTTTTT. Protein sequence: CSTIRQAAMNTGELFF. V is TRBV27 and J is TRBJ2-2, with D uncertain. CDR1 and CDR2 from the germline V gene are MNHEY and SMNVEV (reference sequence). This CDR3 is 16 amino acids long.

This clonotype was seen more than once but under ten times. The J gene is TRBJ2-1, the V gene TRBV12-5; 8 bases are shared with TRBD2. The V gene end was trimmed by 3 bases and the J gene end by 2 bases; junction bases not matched to a gene: 3. The CDR3 covers 15 residues. Germline V gives CDR1 LGHNT, CDR2 FRNRAP. The chain's CDR3 is CASGFDGRAYNEQFF. DNA of the CDR3: TGTGCTAGTGGTTTTGACGGGAGGGCCTACAATGAGCAGTTCTTC.

This clonotype was seen ten or more times. The chain combines TRBV4-3 with TRBJ2-2; the D gene is possibly TRBD2 (6 bases). This CDR3 comprises 21 residues. V was shortened by 0 bases and J by 7 bases, with 30 bases between the two germline ends. Germline values: CDR1 LGHNA, CDR2 YSLEER. As DNA, the CDR3 is TGCGCCAGCAGCCAAGATCTTTTTACGGGACGGGAGACCGAACCCAGCGGGGAGCTGTTTTTT. As protein: CASSQDLFTGRETEPSGELFF.

The table lists this clonotype with many counts. This chain joins TRBV6-2 or TRBV6-3 and TRBJ2-1, with 7 bases lining up with TRBD2. This CDR3 contains 13 residues. Trimming cost V 8 bases and J 4 bases; bases outside gene matches: 5. Germline V lookup: CDR1 MNHEY, CDR2 SVGEGT. The CDR3 spells CASGRATYNEQFF. CDR3 nucleotides: TGTGCCAGCGGGAGGGCGACTTACAATGAGCAGTTCTTC.

This clonotype was seen at least ten times. This sequence joins TRBV9 and TRBJ2-7; 11 nucleotides align to TRBD2. The CDR3 has 17 residues. The trim removed 0 bases at V and 3 bases at J, leaving 8 bases unmatched. Germline V gene data show CDR1 as SGDLS and CDR2 as YYNGEE. CDR3 amino acids: CASSVAGGTSGIYEQYF. DNA for the CDR3: TGTGCCAGCAGCGTAGCAGGAGGGACTAGCGGAATCTACGAGCAGTACTTC.

This clonotype was counted many times. The chain links TRBV4-2 to TRBJ1-1; possibly TRBD1 for D (5 bases). The CDR3 contains 16 residues. The germline CDR1 and CDR2 sequences are LGHNA and YNFKEQ. V gave up 1 base and J gave up 1 base, with 13 bases separating them. The CDR3 nucleotides are TGTGCCAGCAGCCAAGGCGTCAGGGAAGCGAACACTGAAGCTTTCTTT. Protein: CASSQGVREANTEAFF.

The chain couples TRBV9 to TRBJ1-5, with D perhaps TRBD1 (6 bases). The V and J ends lost 0 bases and 4 bases respectively, with 14 bases between them. Germline CDR1 SGDLS, CDR2 YYNGEE. The CDR3 extends over 16 amino acids. The CDR3 DNA reads as TGTGCCAGCAGCGTAGGATTGGGGGGCCGGAATCAGCCCCAGCATTTT. Translation: CASSVGLGGRNQPQHF. Drawing the rest from reference TRBV9 and TRBJ1-5, the complete variable domain is DSGVTQTPKHLITATGQRVTLRCSPRSGDLSVYWYQQSLDQGLQFLIQYYNGEERAKGNILERFSAQQFPDLHSELNLSSLELGDSALYFCASSVGLGGRNQPQHFGDGTRLSIL.

Only a few counts were recorded for this clonotype. The chain links TRBV27 to TRBJ2-7; 11 bases agree with TRBD2. CDR1 MNHEY and CDR2 SMNVEV come from the germline V gene (reference sequence). This CDR3 has 15 residues. Trimming removed 4 bases from V and 1 base from J; junction bases left unmatched: 3. CDR3 sequence reads: CASSSLAGGSYEQYF. In nucleotides, the CDR3 is TGTGCCAGCAGTTCTCTAGCGGGAGGTTCCTACGAGCAGTACTTC.

The CDR3 DNA follows: TGCGCCAGCAGCTCCGGGACAGGGTTTCAAGAGACCCAGTACTTC. It yields the protein CASSSGTGFQETQYF. The chain links TRBV5-1 to TRBJ2-5; 9 nucleotides line up with TRBD1. The germline V gene has CDR1 SGHRS and CDR2 YFSETQ. V trimming: 3 bases; J trimming: 2 bases; junction bases outside the gene matches: 5. The CDR3 length is 15 residues.